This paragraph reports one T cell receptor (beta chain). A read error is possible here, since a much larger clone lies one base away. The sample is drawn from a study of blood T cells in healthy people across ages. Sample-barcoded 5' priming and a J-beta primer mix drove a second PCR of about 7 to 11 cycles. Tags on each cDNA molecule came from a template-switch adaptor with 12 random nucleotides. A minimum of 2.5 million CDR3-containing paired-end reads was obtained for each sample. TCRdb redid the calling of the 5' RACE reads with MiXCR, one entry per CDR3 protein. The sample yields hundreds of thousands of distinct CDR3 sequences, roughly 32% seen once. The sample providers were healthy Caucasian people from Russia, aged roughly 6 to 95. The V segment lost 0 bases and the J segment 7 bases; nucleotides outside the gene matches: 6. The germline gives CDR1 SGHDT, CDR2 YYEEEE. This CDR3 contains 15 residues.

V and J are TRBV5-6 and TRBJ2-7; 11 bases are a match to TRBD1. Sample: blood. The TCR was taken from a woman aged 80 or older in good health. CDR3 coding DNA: TGTGCCAGCAGCTTGGTGGGACAGGGGGGGCTTGAGCAGTACTTC. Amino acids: CASSLVGQGGLEQYF.